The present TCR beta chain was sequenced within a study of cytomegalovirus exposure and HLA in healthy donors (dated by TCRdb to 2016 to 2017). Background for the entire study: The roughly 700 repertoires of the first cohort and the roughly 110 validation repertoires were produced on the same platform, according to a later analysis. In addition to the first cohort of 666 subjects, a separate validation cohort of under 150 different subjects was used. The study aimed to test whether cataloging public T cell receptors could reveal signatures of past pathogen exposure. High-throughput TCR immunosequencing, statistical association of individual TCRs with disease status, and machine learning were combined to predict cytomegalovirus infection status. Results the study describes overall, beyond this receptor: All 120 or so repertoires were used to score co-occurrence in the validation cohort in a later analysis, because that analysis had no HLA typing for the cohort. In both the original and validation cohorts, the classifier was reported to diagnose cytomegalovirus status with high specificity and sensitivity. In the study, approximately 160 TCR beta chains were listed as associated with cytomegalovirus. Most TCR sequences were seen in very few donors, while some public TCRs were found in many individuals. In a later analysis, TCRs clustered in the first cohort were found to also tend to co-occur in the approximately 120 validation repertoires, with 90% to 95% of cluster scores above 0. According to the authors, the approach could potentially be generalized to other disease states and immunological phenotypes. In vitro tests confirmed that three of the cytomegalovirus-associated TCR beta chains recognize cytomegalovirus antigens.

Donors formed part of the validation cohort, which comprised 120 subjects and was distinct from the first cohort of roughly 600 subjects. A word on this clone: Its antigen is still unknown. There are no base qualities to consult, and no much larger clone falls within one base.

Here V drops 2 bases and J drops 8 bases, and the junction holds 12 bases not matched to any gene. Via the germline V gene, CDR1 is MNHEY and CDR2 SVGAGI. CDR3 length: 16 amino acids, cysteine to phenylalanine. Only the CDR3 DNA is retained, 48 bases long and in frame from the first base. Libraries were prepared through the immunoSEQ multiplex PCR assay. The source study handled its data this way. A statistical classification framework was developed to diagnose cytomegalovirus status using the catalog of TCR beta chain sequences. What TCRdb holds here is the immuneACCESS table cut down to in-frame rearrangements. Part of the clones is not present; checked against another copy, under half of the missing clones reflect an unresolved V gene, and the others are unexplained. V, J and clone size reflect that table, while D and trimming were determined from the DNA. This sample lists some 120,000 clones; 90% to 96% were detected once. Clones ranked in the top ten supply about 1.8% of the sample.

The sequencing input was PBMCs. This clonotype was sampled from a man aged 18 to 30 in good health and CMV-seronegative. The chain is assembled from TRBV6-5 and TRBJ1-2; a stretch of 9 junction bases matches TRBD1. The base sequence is TGTGCCAGCAGTTACCTCAGCTCCGGGACAGGGAAAGGCTACACCTTC. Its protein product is CASSYLSSGTGKGYTF.